This T cell receptor beta chain emerged from a study of CD8 T cells in ankylosing spondylitis (dated by TCRdb to 2015 to 2018). Context from the whole study: To find TCR variants linked to disease, the study profiled T cell receptor beta repertoires in ankylosing spondylitis patients and healthy donors. The whole study cohort included 85 to 120 healthy donors and 25 ankylosing spondylitis patients. Peripheral blood was sampled, and synovial fluid was also collected from ankylosing spondylitis patients.

The listed sequencing device is Illumina HiSeq 2500. Quantitative 5'-RACE with molecular barcodes was used to prepare TCR beta libraries. The authors' analysis ran thus. A new computational method based on a probabilistic model of VDJ rearrangement was used to identify disease-linked TCR variants. TCRdb applied fastp at Q25 and MiXCR to the public reads, then kept only in-frame beta chains. Entries that share a CDR3 protein sequence are merged under the most common genes and DNA. TCRdb's processing, not the authors', yielded these V and J calls. A total of roughly 440,000 distinct CDR3 sequences appear in this sample, more than 15% of them only once. Approximately 1% of the sample comes from the top ten. V and J are truncated by 4 bases and 0 bases respectively, leaving an intervening sequence of 13 bases. Reading from cysteine to phenylalanine, the CDR3 counts 17 amino acids. The entry retains the CDR3 DNA only, 51 bases that are in frame from base 1.

Regarding this clonotype: The target of this receptor is not known. Base qualities are missing; no much larger clone stands one base away.

Results the study describes overall, beyond this receptor: The disease-linked clones were reported to be significantly enriched in matched synovial fluid samples from ankylosing spondylitis patients. The disease-linked clones showed a CD8+ phenotype and occurred at relatively low frequencies in peripheral blood. Blood from ankylosing spondylitis patients appeared to be characterized by a TCR beta motif composed of under 10 highly homologous amino acid variants. Some TCR beta motif variants had previously been reported in synovial fluid and blood of reactive arthritis patients, which suggested common disease-initiation mechanisms.

The rearrangement joined TRBV12-3 or TRBV12-4 to TRBJ2-6; there is no confident call for the D gene. The clonotype was recovered from a male donor with ankylosing spondylitis. The source material was blood, either unsorted or a sorted T cell fraction (not recorded which). The CDR3 region has the sequence CASSSWASSSGANVLTF. The DNA is as follows: TGTGCCAGCAGTTCATGGGCCTCTTCCTCTGGGGCCAACGTCCTGACTTTC.